The 30 T cell receptor beta chains reported below all come from one sample, sequenced in a study of shared clonotypes between healthy human individuals. Naive CD8 populations comprised CD45RO-negative cells positively selected for CCR7, excluding terminally differentiated effector memory CD45RA+ cells. Sequenced by immunoSEQ multiplex PCR; TCRdb stores in-frame clones only, minus some. The sample holds about 750,000 clones, about 92% seen once. Sequencing was done on a sample of naive CD8+ T cells sorted from blood. The receptors were gathered from a man aged 25 to 40 in good health.

The rearrangement links TRBV6-6 to TRBJ2-5, with D tentatively TRBD2 (5 bases). Germline values: CDR1 MNHNY, CDR2 SVGAGI (reference sequence). The V gene lost 0 bases and the J gene lost 5 bases, with 13 bases spanning the gap. The CDR3 is made up of 15 amino acids. This CDR3 reads CASSYSRRVSETQYF. DNA of the CDR3: TGTGCCAGCAGTTACTCGCGGCGGGTGAGCGAGACCCAGTACTTC.

This chain joins TRBV7-6 and TRBJ2-7; D might be TRBD2 (5 bases). The germline gives CDR1 SGHVS, CDR2 FNYEAQ. The CDR3 covers 15 residues. V was pared by 1 base and J by 0 bases, with 10 bases between. CDR3 region: CASSLGTGSSYEQYF. CDR3 nucleotides: TGTGCCAGCAGCTTAGGGACTGGGAGCTCCTACGAGCAGTACTTC. Variable domain in full (rest from reference TRBV7-6 and TRBJ2-7): GAGVSQSPRYKVTKRGQDVALRCDPISGHVSLYWYRQALGQGPEFLTYFNYEAQQDKSGLPNDRFSAERPEGSISTLTIQRTEQRDSAMYRCASSLGTGSSYEQYFGPGTRLTVT.

The V call is TRBV14, the J call TRBJ2-5; D gene uncertain. The length of the CDR3 is 15 residues. V lost 3 bases to trimming and J lost 0 bases, with 11 bases between them. Germline V lookup: CDR1 SGHDN, CDR2 FVKESK. The CDR3, as DNA: TGTGCCAGCAGCCAGCTCTTCCAGTACCAAGAGACCCAGTACTTC. Residues: CASSQLFQYQETQYF.

This chain links TRBV7-9 with TRBJ2-7; maybe TRBD1 (6 bases). V was pared by 5 bases and J by 6 bases, with 20 bases between. CDR3 length equals 15 residues. Germline assignment: CDR1 SEHNR and CDR2 FQNEAQ (reference sequence). The DNA for the CDR3 is TGTGCCAGCAGCCCAGAGACAGGACTCCTGTCCGAGCAGTACTTC. Translation gives CASSPETGLLSEQYF.

This clone was observed a handful of times. At the DNA level, this CDR3 is encoded by other sequences in the same sample as well. The J gene is TRBJ1-5, the V gene TRBV27; D not certain. The CDR3 contains 13 residues. Trimming stripped 2 bases from V and 0 bases from J, with 2 bases between. Germline V gene sequence: CDR1 MNHEY, CDR2 SMNVEV (reference sequence). The CDR3 DNA is TGTGCCAGCAGTTTAGGTAGCAATCAGCCCCAGCATTTT. Translated, it gives CASSLGSNQPQHF.

This sequence joins TRBV6-1 and TRBJ2-5; possible D gene TRBD1, 6 bases. Germline V gives CDR1 MNHNS, CDR2 SASEGT. The CDR3 runs to 19 residues. V gave up 2 bases and J gave up 2 bases, with 24 bases separating them. The CDR3 DNA is TGTGCCAGCAGTGAATGGGTGTTGGGACACACGGAGCCTCAAGAGACCCAGTACTTC. Amino acid sequence: CASSEWVLGHTEPQETQYF.

This rearrangement joins TRBV27 to TRBJ2-7; D unclear. Germline V gene data show CDR1 as MNHEY and CDR2 as SMNVEV (reference sequence). Trimming shortened V by 0 bases and J by 0 bases, and 6 bases separated the two germline ends. This CDR3 spans 14 amino acids. The chain's CDR3 is CASSLSRNSYEQYF. CDR3 coding DNA: TGTGCCAGCAGTTTATCACGGAACTCCTACGAGCAGTACTTC.

This rearrangement joins TRBV29-1 to TRBJ2-7; tentatively, D is TRBD2 (7 bases). Germline V gene sequence: CDR1 SQVTM, CDR2 ANQGSEA. V shed 8 bases and J shed 7 bases, with 18 bases lying between them. The CDR3 covers 12 residues. CDR3 bases: TGCAGCCCCGAGGGGGGGAGTGGAGAGCAGTACTTC. Protein: CSPEGGSGEQYF.

The J gene is TRBJ2-5, the V gene TRBV7-9, with D perhaps matching TRBD2 (6 bases). The V gene lost 2 bases and the J gene lost 5 bases, with 15 bases spanning the gap. The CDR3 has 15 residues. CDR1 SEHNR and CDR2 FQNEAQ come from the germline V gene (reference sequence). The CDR3 nucleotides are TGTGCCAGCAGCTTACCTACTGTAGGGAGGGAGACCCAGTACTTC. Its translation is CASSLPTVGRETQYF. The variable domain in full, with the rest retrieved from reference TRBV7-9 and TRBJ2-5, is DTGVSQNPRHKITKRGQNVTFRCDPISEHNRLYWYRQTLGQGPEFLTYFQNEAQLEKSRLLSDRFSAERPKGSFSTLEIQRTEQGDSAMYLCASSLPTVGRETQYFGPGTRLLVL.

The rearrangement joins TRBV29-1 to TRBJ1-5; the D gene is possibly TRBD1 (5 bases). Germline loops: CDR1 SQVTM, CDR2 ANQGSEA. The CDR3 is 13 amino acids. V gave up 7 bases and J gave up 2 bases, with 12 bases separating them. This CDR3 reads CSAQGIGNQPQHF. The CDR3 DNA reads TGCAGCGCCCAGGGAATTGGCAATCAGCCCCAGCATTTT.

The rearrangement links TRBV4-1 to TRBJ2-1, with D unclear. Trimming took off 6 bases at V and 10 bases at J, with 10 bases between the two ends. The CDR3 spans 11 residues. Germline CDR1 is MGHRA and CDR2 is YSYEKL. CDR3 DNA: TGCGCCAGCAGTCGTTTAGGGGAGCAGTTCTTC. This encodes CASSRLGEQFF.

This clone was recorded only once. The CDR3 coding sequence is TGTGCCAGCAGCTTCCCAGGGGGTCCAGCTTTCTTT. Protein sequence: CASSFPGGPAFF. The chain joins TRBV5-6 to TRBJ1-1, with 7 bases matching TRBD1. V was pared by 2 bases and J by 10 bases, with 5 bases of the junction left unmatched. The CDR3 covers 12 residues. Germline V gene lookup returns CDR1 SGHDT and CDR2 YYEEEE.

This clone was detected only once. The chain is built from TRBV7-2 and TRBJ2-1, with D unresolved. Trimming left V 1 base short and J 4 bases short, with 11 bases between. Germline V gives CDR1 SGHTA, CDR2 FQGNSA. This CDR3 region has 15 residues. The DNA of the CDR3 is TGTGCCAGCAGCTTAGAACGGTATGCATACAATGAGCAGTTCTTC. This encodes CASSLERYAYNEQFF.

This chain uses TRBV6-5 with TRBJ1-1, with TRBD1 as a possible D gene (5 bases). Looked up from germline, CDR1 is MNHEY and CDR2 is SVGAGI. Trimming removed 5 bases at V and 1 base at J, with 11 bases between. CDR3 length: 14 residues. Here the CDR3 DNA reads TGTGCCAGCAGTCTAGGGGTTGGGAACACTGAAGCTTTCTTT. Residues: CASSLGVGNTEAFF.

The CDR3 coding sequence is TGTGCCGCCGGCGGGAGCTCCTACAATGAGCAGTTCTTC. Translating gives CAAGGSSYNEQFF. This sequence joins TRBV7-9 and TRBJ2-1; 7 positions match TRBD2. This CDR3 is 13 amino acids long. Germline V lookup: CDR1 SEHNR, CDR2 FQNEAQ (reference sequence). V was pared by 11 bases and J by 0 bases, with 4 bases of the junction left unmatched.

V usage is TRBV13 and J usage is TRBJ1-2; tentatively, D is TRBD1 (6 bases). V lost 5 bases and J lost 8, with 12 bases in between. Germline assignment: CDR1 PRHDT and CDR2 FYEKMQ (reference sequence). This CDR3 has 12 residues. CDR3 nucleotide sequence: TGTGCCAGCAGCCAAGGACAGTTCGGCTACACCTTC. Translating it yields CASSQGQFGYTF.

About this clone: The same CDR3 also results from other DNA sequences found in this sample. The CDR3 region is CASSSPGQGTYEQYF. The CDR3 DNA reads TGTGCCAGCAGTTCTCCGGGACAGGGAACCTACGAGCAGTACTTC. The chain employs TRBV27 and TRBJ2-7; 9 bases agree with TRBD1. Trimming took 4 bases from V and 2 from J; bases not matched to a gene: 6. This CDR3 has 15 residues. Germline CDR1 and CDR2: MNHEY and SMNVEV (reference sequence).

The V and J genes are TRBV7-8 and TRBJ2-1, with 11 bases that match TRBD1. V lost 5 bases to trimming and J lost 7 bases; unmatched junction nucleotides: 10. CDR1 SGHVS and CDR2 FQNEAQ come from the germline V gene. The CDR3 covers 16 residues. The CDR3 bases are TGTGCCAGCAGCCCCAAATGGGGGGACAGGGGGAATGAGCAGTTCTTC. Translated: CASSPKWGDRGNEQFF.

The rearrangement joins TRBV15 to TRBJ2-7, with TRBD2 matching 10 bases. CDR1 and CDR2 (germline): LNHNV, YYDKDF (reference sequence). V lost 5 bases to trimming and J lost 1 base; unmatched junction nucleotides: 2. This CDR3 region has 14 residues. CDR3 protein: CATSAAGGSYEQYF. CDR3 DNA: TGTGCCACCAGCGCAGCGGGAGGGTCCTACGAGCAGTACTTC. Full variable domain (outside the CDR3, taken from reference TRBV15 and TRBJ2-7): DAMVIQNPRYQVTQFGKPVTLSCSQTLNHNVMYWYQQKSSQAPKLLFHYYDKDFNNEADTPDNFQSRRPNTSFCFLDIRSPGLGDTAMYLCATSAAGGSYEQYFGPGTRLTVT.

The V call is TRBV10-2, the J call TRBJ2-3; possibly TRBD1 or TRBD2 for D (5 bases each). The CDR3 extends over 13 amino acids. V was cut by 6 bases and J by 6 bases, with 13 bases left in between. Germline V lookup: CDR1 WSHSY, CDR2 SAAADI. The CDR3 DNA sequence: TGCGCCAGCAGGGGACCGCTCACGGATACGCAGTATTTT. Its protein is CASRGPLTDTQYF.

In this sample, this clone turned up once. V is TRBV5-4 and J is TRBJ1-2; TRBD1 matches 7 bases. Germline-derived CDR1 and CDR2 are SGHNT and YYREEE (reference sequence). J was trimmed by 8 bases and V by 5 bases; bases with no gene match: 15. CDR3 length: 15 amino acids. CDR3 DNA sequence: TGTGCCAGCAGTCTTGCCGGGACAGCTTTGCACGGCTACACCTTC. This encodes CASSLAGTALHGYTF.

The chain is built from TRBV11-2 and TRBJ2-1; TRBD2 aligns across 14 bases. V was pared by 5 bases and J by 5 bases, with 5 bases of the junction left unmatched. The CDR3 loop spans 16 amino acids. Germline V gives CDR1 SGHAT, CDR2 FQNNGV. The CDR3 bases are TGTGCCAGCAGCCTCAGGGGACTAGCGGGGGACAATGAGCAGTTCTTC. Its protein product is CASSLRGLAGDNEQFF.

The CDR3 protein is CASRRLVAGGPLITDTQYF. The CDR3 DNA reads as TGTGCAAGTCGCCGTTTAGTAGCGGGAGGGCCCCTCATCACAGATACGCAGTATTTT. This chain connects TRBV12-2 to TRBJ2-3; the D segment call TRBD2 is taken from the table without a DNA check. TRBV12-2 is a pseudogene segment. The CDR3 extends over 19 amino acids.

The chain combines TRBV7-9 with TRBJ1-2, with 8 bases aligning to TRBD1. Trimming cost V 9 bases and J 3 bases; bases outside gene matches: 3. Germline V CDR1 and CDR2: SEHNR, FQNEAQ (reference sequence). The CDR3 runs to 12 residues. As DNA, the CDR3 is TGTGCCAGTGACAGGGGCGACTATGGCTACACCTTC. This codes for CASDRGDYGYTF.

The genes are TRBV6-1 and TRBJ1-4; D unclear. V lost 8 bases to trimming and J lost 11 bases, with 15 bases between them. From germline, CDR1 is MNHNS and CDR2 SASEGT. This CDR3 comprises 12 residues. CDR3 amino acids: CASVLTGPKLFF. The CDR3 DNA reads TGTGCCAGCGTGCTCACCGGCCCCAAACTGTTTTTT.

The V call is TRBV14, the J call TRBJ2-7; unclear D gene. CDR3 size: 13 residues. Germline assignment: CDR1 SGHDN and CDR2 FVKESK. Trimming pared 3 bases from V and 3 bases from J, leaving 9 bases between. CDR3 amino acids: CASSQGSHYEQYF. The DNA for the CDR3 is TGTGCCAGCAGCCAGGGCTCGCACTACGAGCAGTACTTC.

The chain links TRBV14 to TRBJ2-1, with 7 positions matching TRBD2. The CDR3 contains 17 residues. V shed 0 bases, J shed 0 bases, and the junction held 5 bases outside the gene matches. Germline V gene lookup returns CDR1 SGHDN and CDR2 FVKESK. The CDR3 sequence is CASSQESGVSSYNEQFF. Here the CDR3 DNA reads TGTGCCAGCAGCCAAGAAAGCGGGGTTAGCTCCTACAATGAGCAGTTCTTC. The variable domain in full, completed from reference TRBV14 and TRBJ2-1, reads EAGVTQFPSHSVIEKGQTVTLRCDPISGHDNLYWYRRVMGKEIKFLLHFVKESKQDESGMPNNRFLAERTGGTYSTLKVQPAELEDSGVYFCASSQESGVSSYNEQFFGPGTRLTVL.

The chain recombines TRBV11-2 with TRBJ2-7, with D hard to call. The V gene's germline CDR1 is SGHAT and CDR2 FQNNGV. The CDR3 is 15 amino acids. The V and J ends lost 5 bases and 3 bases respectively, with 17 bases between them. The CDR3 region has the DNA TGTGCCAGCAGCGCATACTCTCTAATGGGCTACGAGCAGTACTTC. It specifies CASSAYSLMGYEQYF.

The rearrangement joins TRBV2 to TRBJ2-5; no reliable D call. V was clipped by 6 bases and J by 5 bases, with 16 bases between them. Germline lookup yields CDR1 SNHLY and CDR2 FYNNEI. The CDR3 length is 14 residues. For the CDR3, the DNA is TGTGCCAGCAGCGAGCACTTAGCAGTGGAGACCCAGTACTTC. Protein product: CASSEHLAVETQYF.

This clone was observed once. V and J are TRBV7-8 and TRBJ2-1; the D gene is possibly TRBD2 (5 bases). Per the germline V gene, CDR1 is SGHVS and CDR2 is FQNEAQ. The CDR3 runs to 15 residues. V lost 3 bases, J lost 5 bases, and 14 bases lay in between. CDR3 bases: TGTGCCAGCAGCTTCAGCGGACCCCGAGACAATGAGCAGTTCTTC. Residues: CASSFSGPRDNEQFF.